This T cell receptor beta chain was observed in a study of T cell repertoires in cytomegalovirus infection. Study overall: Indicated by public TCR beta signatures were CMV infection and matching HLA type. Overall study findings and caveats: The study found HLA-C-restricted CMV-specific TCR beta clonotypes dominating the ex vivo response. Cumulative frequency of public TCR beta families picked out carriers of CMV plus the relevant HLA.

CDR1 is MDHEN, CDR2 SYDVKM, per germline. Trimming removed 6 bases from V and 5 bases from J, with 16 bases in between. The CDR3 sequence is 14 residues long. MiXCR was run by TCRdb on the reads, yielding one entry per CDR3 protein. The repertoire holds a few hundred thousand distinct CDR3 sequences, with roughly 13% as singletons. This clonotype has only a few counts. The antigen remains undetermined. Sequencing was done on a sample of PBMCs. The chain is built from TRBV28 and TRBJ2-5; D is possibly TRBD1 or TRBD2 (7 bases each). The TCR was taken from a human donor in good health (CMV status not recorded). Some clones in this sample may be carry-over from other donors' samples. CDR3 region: CASSPGGVRETQYF. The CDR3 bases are TGTGCCAGCAGCCCAGGGGGGGTTCGGGAGACCCAGTACTTC.